The 9 T cell receptor beta chains reported below all come from one sample, sequenced in a study of cytomegalovirus exposure and HLA in healthy donors. A multiplex PCR was run with 60 Vbeta primers and 13 Jbeta primers. Assay: immunoSEQ multiplex PCR; the TCRdb copy retains only in-frame clones and omits some. The sample holds over 150,000 clones; 79% are singletons and the top ten take roughly 8%. Sequencing was done on a sample of PBMCs. These receptors all stem from a man in his thirties or forties in good health and CMV-seropositive.

This clone was observed once. The genes are TRBV11-2 and TRBJ1-4; a weak D match, TRBD1 (6 bases). This CDR3 has 17 residues. Per germline, CDR1 SGHAT and CDR2 FQNNGV. V lost 5 bases, J lost 6 bases, and 22 bases lay in between. Here the CDR3 reads CASSARGRGALDEKLFF. The CDR3 DNA reads as TGTGCCAGCAGCGCGAGGGGACGGGGGGCTTTAGATGAAAAACTGTTTTTT.

Details on this clone: The junction and the germline gene differ at one end; a read error may be behind it. CDR3 nucleotide sequence: TGTTCCAGCAGCTTTAGCACTGAAGCTTTCTTT. This sequence encodes CSSSFSTEAFF. The V call is TRBV7-9, the J call TRBJ1-1; D remains ambiguous. The CDR3 covers 11 residues. CDR1 and CDR2 (germline): SEHNR, FQNEAQ (reference sequence).

This clone came up a few times. This chain links TRBV5-1 with TRBJ2-2; TRBD1 matches 12 bases. The CDR3 has 17 amino acids. Germline trimming cut 3 bases from V and 7 bases from J; bases unmatched to any gene: 10. Germline V gene data show CDR1 as SGHRS and CDR2 as YFSETQ. DNA for the CDR3: TGCGCCAGCAGCTCACCGGGACAGGGGGCGAACGTCGGGGAGCTGTTTTTT. This encodes CASSSPGQGANVGELFF. Based on the CDR3 plus reference TRBV5-1 and TRBJ2-2, the full variable domain is KAGVTQTPRYLIKTRGQQVTLSCSPISGHRSVSWYQQTPGQGLQFLFEYFSETQRNKGNFPGRFSGRQFSNSRSEMNVSTLELGDSALYLCASSSPGQGANVGELFFGEGSRLTVL.

The genes are TRBV6-5 and TRBJ2-1, with D unresolved. In germline, CDR1 is MNHEY, CDR2 SVGAGI. V was pared by 6 bases and J by 4 bases, with 10 bases between. The CDR3 sequence is 13 residues long. CDR3 bases: TGTGCCAGCAGGGTTACGGTATACAATGAGCAGTTCTTC. Translation gives CASRVTVYNEQFF.

The V call is TRBV29-1, the J call TRBJ1-1; 8 bases are a match to TRBD1. Trimming took 4 bases from V and 4 from J; bases not matched to a gene: 2. Germline V gene sequence: CDR1 SQVTM, CDR2 ANQGSEA. The CDR3 runs 12 residues. The CDR3 DNA is TGCAGCGTTGTGGACAGGGTCACTGAAGCTTTCTTT. Residues: CSVVDRVTEAFF.

This clone occurred a few times. The genes are TRBV2 and TRBJ2-2, with no clear D. The V gene lost 4 bases and the J gene lost 4 bases, with 10 bases spanning the gap. Germline V gene lookup returns CDR1 SNHLY and CDR2 FYNNEI. CDR3 length: 14 residues. The DNA of the CDR3 is TGTGCCAGCAGTGTTTACACATCCACCGGGGAGCTGTTTTTT. Amino acids: CASSVYTSTGELFF.

This clone was found a few times. This chain uses TRBV7-9 with TRBJ1-1; no firm D call. The CDR3 consists of 13 residues. CDR1 SEHNR and CDR2 FQNEAQ come from the germline V gene (reference sequence). The V and J ends lost 5 bases and 0 bases respectively, with 7 bases between them. The CDR3 spells CASSMSMNTEAFF. CDR3 nucleotides: TGTGCCAGCAGCATGTCAATGAACACTGAAGCTTTCTTT.

The V gene is TRBV6-6, the J gene TRBJ1-4; D possibly corresponds to TRBD1 (6 bases). V lost 7 bases, J lost 3 bases, and 12 bases lay in between. The CDR3 extends over 14 amino acids. From germline, CDR1 is MNHNY and CDR2 SVGAGI (reference sequence). The CDR3 DNA reads TGTGCCAGCACCCGGAGGACAGCTAATGAAAAACTGTTTTTT. Its translation is CASTRRTANEKLFF.

The chain couples TRBV7-8 to TRBJ1-2; 7 nucleotides line up with TRBD1. The V segment lost 4 bases and the J segment 0 bases; nucleotides outside the gene matches: 5. Germline CDR1 is SGHVS and CDR2 is FQNEAQ. CDR3 length: 15 amino acids. CDR3 sequence (DNA): TGTGCCAGCAGCTCACCGGGACAGACTAACTATGGCTACACCTTC. Amino acids: CASSSPGQTNYGYTF.